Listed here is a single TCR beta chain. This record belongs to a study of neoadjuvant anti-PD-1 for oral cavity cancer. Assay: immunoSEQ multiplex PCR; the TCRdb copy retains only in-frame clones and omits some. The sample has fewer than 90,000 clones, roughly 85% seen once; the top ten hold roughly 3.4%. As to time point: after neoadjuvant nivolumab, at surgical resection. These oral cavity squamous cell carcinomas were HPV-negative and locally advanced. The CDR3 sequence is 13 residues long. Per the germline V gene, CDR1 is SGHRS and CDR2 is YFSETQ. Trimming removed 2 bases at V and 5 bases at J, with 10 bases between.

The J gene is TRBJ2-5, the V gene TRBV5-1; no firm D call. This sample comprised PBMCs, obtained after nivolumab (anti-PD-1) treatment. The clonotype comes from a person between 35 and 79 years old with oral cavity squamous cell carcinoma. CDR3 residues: CASSFTSRETQYF. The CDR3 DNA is TGCGCCAGCAGCTTTACCTCTCGGGAGACCCAGTACTTC.